This TCR beta chain comes out of a study of neurological immune-mediated disorders. TCRdb re-called the 5' RACE reads through MiXCR, storing one row per CDR3 protein. In the table there are tens of thousands of distinct CDR3 sequences, about 5% of which are singletons. This clonotype was observed at least ten times. There are 15 residues in the CDR3. The V and J ends lost 1 base and 5 bases respectively, with 12 bases between them. From germline, CDR1 is SGHRS and CDR2 YFSETQ. This receptor was taken from a young woman with multiple sclerosis. The chain has TRBV5-1 and TRBJ1-4; D possibly corresponds to TRBD1 (6 bases). The sample was CD4+ T cells from blood. The CDR3 region is CASSLSRGGNEKLFF. In DNA, the CDR3 is TGCGCCAGCAGCTTGAGCAGGGGAGGGAATGAAAAACTGTTTTTT.